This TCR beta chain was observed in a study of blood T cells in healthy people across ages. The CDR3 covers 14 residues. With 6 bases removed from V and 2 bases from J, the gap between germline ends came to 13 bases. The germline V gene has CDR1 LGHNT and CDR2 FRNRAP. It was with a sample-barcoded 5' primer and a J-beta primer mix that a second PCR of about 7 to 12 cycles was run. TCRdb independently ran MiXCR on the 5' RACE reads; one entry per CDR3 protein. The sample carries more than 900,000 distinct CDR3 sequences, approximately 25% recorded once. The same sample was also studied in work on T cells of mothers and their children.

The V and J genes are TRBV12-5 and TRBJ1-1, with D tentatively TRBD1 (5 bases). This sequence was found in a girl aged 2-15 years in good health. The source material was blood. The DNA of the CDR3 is TGTGCTAGTGGGGACACCGCTCTAAACACTGAAGCTTTCTTT. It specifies CASGDTALNTEAFF.